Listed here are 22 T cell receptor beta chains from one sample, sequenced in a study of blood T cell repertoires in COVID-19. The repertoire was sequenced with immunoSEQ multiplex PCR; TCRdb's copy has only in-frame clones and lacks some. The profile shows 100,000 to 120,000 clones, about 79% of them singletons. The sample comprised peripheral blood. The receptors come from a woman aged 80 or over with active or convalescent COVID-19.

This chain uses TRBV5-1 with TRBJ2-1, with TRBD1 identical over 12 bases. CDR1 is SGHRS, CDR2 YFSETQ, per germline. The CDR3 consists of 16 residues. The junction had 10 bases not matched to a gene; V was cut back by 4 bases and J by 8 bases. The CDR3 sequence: CASSPGPGQGADEQFF. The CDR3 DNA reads TGCGCCAGCAGCCCCGGCCCGGGACAGGGGGCTGATGAGCAGTTCTTC.

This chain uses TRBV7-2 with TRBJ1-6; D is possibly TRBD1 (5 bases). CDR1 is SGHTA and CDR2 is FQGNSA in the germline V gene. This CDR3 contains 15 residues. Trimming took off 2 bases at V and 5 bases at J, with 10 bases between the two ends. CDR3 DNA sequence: TGTGCCAGCAGCTTATACGGCAGGGATAATTCACCCCTCCACTTT. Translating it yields CASSLYGRDNSPLHF.

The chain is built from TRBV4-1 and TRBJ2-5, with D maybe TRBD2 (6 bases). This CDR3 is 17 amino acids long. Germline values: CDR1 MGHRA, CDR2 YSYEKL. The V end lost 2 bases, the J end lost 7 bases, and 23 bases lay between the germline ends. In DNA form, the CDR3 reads TGCGCCAGCAGCCAACCAATCCGAGCGGAGGCGGGGTGGACCCAGTACTTC. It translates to CASSQPIRAEAGWTQYF.

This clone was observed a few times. CDR3 coding DNA: TGTGCCAGCAGCTGGGGGACAGGGGACGAAGAGACCCAGTACTTC. Amino acids: CASSWGTGDEETQYF. This chain joins TRBV7-6 and TRBJ2-5; 10 bases fit TRBD1. CDR1 SGHVS and CDR2 FNYEAQ come from the germline V gene. J gave up 3 bases and V 4 bases, and 5 bases lay outside the gene matches. The CDR3 covers 15 residues.

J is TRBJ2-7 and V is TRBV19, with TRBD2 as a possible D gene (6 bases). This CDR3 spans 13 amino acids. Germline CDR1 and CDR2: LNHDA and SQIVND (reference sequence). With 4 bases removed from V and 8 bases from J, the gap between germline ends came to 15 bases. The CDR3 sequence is CASSNSAREKQYF. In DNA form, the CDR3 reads TGTGCCAGTAGTAATTCCGCGCGGGAAAAGCAGTACTTC.

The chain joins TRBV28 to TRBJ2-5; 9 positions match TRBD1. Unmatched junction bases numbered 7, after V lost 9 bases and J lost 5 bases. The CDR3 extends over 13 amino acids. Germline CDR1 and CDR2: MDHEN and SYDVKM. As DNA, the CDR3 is TGTGCCAGTTGGGGACAGGGCTGGGAGACCCAGTACTTC. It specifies CASWGQGWETQYF.

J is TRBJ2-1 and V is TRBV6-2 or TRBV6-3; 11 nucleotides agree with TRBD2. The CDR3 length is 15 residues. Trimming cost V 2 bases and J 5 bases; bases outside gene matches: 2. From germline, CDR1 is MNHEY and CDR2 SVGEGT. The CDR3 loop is CASSYTGLADNEQFF. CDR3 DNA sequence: TGTGCCAGCAGTTACACGGGACTAGCGGACAATGAGCAGTTCTTC.

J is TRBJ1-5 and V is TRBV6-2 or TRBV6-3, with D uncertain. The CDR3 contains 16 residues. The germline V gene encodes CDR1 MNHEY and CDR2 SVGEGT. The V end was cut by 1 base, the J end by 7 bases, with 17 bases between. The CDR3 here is CASSYLLRQRRQPQHF. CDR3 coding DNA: TGTGCCAGCAGTTACTTACTCCGCCAGAGGCGACAGCCCCAGCATTTT.

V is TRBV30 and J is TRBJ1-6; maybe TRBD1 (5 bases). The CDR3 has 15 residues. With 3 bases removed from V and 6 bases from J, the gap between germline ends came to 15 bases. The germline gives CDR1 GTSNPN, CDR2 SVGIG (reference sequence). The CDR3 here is CAWRPQVIPNSPLHF. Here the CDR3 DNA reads TGTGCCTGGAGACCACAGGTGATCCCTAATTCACCCCTCCACTTT.

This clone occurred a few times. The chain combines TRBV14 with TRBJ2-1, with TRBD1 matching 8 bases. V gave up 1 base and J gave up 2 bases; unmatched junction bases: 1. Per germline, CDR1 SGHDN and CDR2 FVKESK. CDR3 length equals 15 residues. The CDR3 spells CASSQAGQAYNEQFF. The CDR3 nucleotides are TGTGCCAGCAGCCAAGCGGGACAGGCCTACAATGAGCAGTTCTTC.

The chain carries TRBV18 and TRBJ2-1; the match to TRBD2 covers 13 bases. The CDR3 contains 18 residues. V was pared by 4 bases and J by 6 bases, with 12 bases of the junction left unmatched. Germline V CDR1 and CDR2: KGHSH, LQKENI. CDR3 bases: TGTGCCAGCTCACAACGTAGTCCCGGGACTAGCGGGACCAATGAGCAGTTCTTC. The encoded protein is CASSQRSPGTSGTNEQFF.

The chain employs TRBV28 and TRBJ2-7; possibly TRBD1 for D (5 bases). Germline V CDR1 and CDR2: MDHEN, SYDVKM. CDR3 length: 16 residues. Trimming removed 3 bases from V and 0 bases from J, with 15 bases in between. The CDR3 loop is CASSFRFLRGSYEQYF. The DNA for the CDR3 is TGTGCCAGCAGTTTTAGATTCCTAAGGGGCTCCTACGAGCAGTACTTC.

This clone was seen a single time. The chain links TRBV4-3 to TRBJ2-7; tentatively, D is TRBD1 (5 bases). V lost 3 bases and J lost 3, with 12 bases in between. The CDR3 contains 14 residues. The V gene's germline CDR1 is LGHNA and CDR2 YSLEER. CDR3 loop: CASSQSRVDYEQYF. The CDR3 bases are TGCGCCAGCAGCCAGAGCAGGGTTGACTACGAGCAGTACTTC.

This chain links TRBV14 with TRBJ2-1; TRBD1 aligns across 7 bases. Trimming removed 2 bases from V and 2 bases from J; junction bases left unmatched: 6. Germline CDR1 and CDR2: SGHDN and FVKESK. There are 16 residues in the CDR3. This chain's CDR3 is CASSQFTGDTYNEQFF. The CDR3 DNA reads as TGTGCCAGCAGCCAATTCACAGGGGACACCTACAATGAGCAGTTCTTC.

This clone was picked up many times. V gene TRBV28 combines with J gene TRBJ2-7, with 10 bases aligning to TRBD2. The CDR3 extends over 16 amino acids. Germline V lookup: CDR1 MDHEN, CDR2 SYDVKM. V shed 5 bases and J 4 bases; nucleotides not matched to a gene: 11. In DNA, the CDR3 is TGTGCCAGCAGTCTCCCGATCTTAGCGGGAGGATACGAGCAGTACTTC. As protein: CASSLPILAGGYEQYF.

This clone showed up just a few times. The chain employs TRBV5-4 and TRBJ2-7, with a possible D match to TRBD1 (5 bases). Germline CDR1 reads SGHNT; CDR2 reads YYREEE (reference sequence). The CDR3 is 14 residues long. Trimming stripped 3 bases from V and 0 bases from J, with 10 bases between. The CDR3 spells CASSSTGSSYEQYF. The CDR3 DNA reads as TGTGCCAGCAGCTCTACAGGTAGCTCCTACGAGCAGTACTTC.

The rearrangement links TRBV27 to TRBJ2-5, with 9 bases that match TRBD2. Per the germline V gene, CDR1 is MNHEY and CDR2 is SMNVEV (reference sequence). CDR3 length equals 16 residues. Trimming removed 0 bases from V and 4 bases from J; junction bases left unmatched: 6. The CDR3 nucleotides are TGTGCCAGCAGTTTATCGGGTTCACTAGCGGGAGAGACCCAGTACTTC. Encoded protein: CASSLSGSLAGETQYF.

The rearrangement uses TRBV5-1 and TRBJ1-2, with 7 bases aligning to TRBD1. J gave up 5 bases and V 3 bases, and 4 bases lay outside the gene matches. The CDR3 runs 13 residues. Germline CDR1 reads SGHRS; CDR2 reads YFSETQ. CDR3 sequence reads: CASSSQGVYGYTF. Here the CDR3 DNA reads TGCGCCAGCAGCTCTCAGGGGGTATATGGCTACACCTTC.

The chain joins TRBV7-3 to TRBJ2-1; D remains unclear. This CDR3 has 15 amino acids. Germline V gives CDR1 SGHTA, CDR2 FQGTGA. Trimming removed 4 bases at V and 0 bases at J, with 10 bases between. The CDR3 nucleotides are TGTGCCAGCAGCTCCGACTCGAGCTCCTACAATGAGCAGTTCTTC. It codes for CASSSDSSSYNEQFF.

The CDR3 sequence: CSASTAGGIYGYTF. CDR3 in DNA: TGCAGTGCTAGTACGGCAGGAGGTATCTATGGCTACACCTTC. The V call is TRBV20-1, the J call TRBJ1-2; D is unresolved. Germline V gene data show CDR1 as DFQATT and CDR2 as SNEGSKA (reference sequence). The CDR3 has 14 amino acids. Trimming took off 3 bases at V and 4 bases at J, with 15 bases between the two ends.

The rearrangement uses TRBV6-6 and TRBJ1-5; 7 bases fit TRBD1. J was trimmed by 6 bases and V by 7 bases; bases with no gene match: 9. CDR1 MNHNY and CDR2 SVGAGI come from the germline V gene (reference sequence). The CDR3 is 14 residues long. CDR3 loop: CASNLRGGFQPQHF. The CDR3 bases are TGTGCCAGCAACTTAAGAGGGGGCTTTCAGCCCCAGCATTTT.

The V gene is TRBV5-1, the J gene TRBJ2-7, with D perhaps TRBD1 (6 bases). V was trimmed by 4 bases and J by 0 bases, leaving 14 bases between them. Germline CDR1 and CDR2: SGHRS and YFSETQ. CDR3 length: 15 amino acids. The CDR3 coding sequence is TGCGCCAGCAGCCCAGGGGCAGGGGTCTCCTACGAGCAGTACTTC. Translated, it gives CASSPGAGVSYEQYF.